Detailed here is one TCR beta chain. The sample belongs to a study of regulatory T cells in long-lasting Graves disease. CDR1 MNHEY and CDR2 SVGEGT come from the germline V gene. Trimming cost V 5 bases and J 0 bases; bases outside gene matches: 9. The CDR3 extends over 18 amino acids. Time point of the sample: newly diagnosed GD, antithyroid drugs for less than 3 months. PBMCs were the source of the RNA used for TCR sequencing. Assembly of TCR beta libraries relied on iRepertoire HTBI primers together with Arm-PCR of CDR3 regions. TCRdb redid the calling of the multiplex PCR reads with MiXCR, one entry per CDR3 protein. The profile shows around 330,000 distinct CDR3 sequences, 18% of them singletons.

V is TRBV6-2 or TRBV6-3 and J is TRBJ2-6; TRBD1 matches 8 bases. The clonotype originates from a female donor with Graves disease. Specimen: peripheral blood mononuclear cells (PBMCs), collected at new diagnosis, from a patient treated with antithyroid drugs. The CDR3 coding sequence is TGTGCCAGCAGTGAGACAGGGGACTTACTCTCTGGGGCCAACGTCCTGACTTTC. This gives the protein CASSETGDLLSGANVLTF.